This T cell receptor (beta chain) is from a study of T-cell memory formation after mild COVID-19. CDR1 is SQVTM, CDR2 ANQGSEA, per germline. Trimming shortened V by 2 bases and J by 4 bases, and 14 bases separated the two germline ends. The CDR3 spans 14 residues. TCRdb passed the 5' RACE reads through MiXCR, listing each CDR3 protein once. The sample consists of 90,000 to 130,000 distinct CDR3 sequences, 15% to 20% of them appearing once. The sample comprised PBMCs or a T cell subset sorted from them (not recorded which). J is TRBJ1-1 and V is TRBV29-1; possible D gene TRBD1, 6 bases. The receptor was derived from a man aged 18 to 29 who had mild COVID-19 (a few samples of this study predate the infection). Cell type and time point are not known. CDR3 bases: TGCAGCGTTGAATTGGGGGCAGGAGGCACTGAAGCTTTCTTT. This sequence encodes CSVELGAGGTEAFF.